These T cell receptor beta chains were read from a single sample in a study of blood T cells in healthy people across ages. TCRdb processed the 5' RACE reads anew with MiXCR; each CDR3 protein has one entry. The table records 1.5 million to 1.9 million distinct CDR3 sequences, 40% to 45% of them present only once. Material: blood. The receptors were sampled from a woman younger than 35 in good health. Each CDR3 is given with its conserved first and last residue. Part of the rows lack a size; the others show once, few, many or a class for expanded clones.

j_call clone_size v_call cdr3_aa
TRBJ1-2 - TRBV7-6 CASSLISGDPNYGYTF
TRBJ2-7 - TRBV29-1 CSVGSRYEQYF
TRBJ2-3 - TRBV18 CASSPVAGRDTQYF
TRBJ1-5 - TRBV27 CASSPASLSLRQPQHF
TRBJ2-7 - TRBV20-1 CSALLRGRNSNEQYF
TRBJ2-5 few TRBV12-3/TRBV12-4 CASSFRGAKQETQYF
TRBJ2-2 - TRBV6-1 CASSLGGHLNTGELFF
TRBJ1-2 - TRBV21-1 CASSPRRGAMNYGYTF
TRBJ2-3 few TRBV10-3 CAISESAVSTDTQYF
TRBJ1-1 - TRBV7-9 CASSDPGGITEAFF
TRBJ2-3 - TRBV6-2/TRBV6-3 CASSYRVVTDTQYF
TRBJ2-1 - TRBV29-1 CSVAWQGSYNEQFF
TRBJ1-2 few TRBV4-1 CASRLGPGRKSDGYTF
TRBJ1-2 few TRBV12-3/TRBV12-4 CASSPGFHYGYTF
TRBJ2-3 - TRBV29-1 CSASVGSTDTQYF
TRBJ1-2 - TRBV4-1 CASSRREVNYGYTF
TRBJ2-3 few TRBV28 CASSSSTGSRSDTQYF
TRBJ2-1 - TRBV11-2 CASSLVAGGFHEQFF
TRBJ2-1 - TRBV7-2 CASSPGTSWGYNEQFF
- once TRBV6-1 CAGSPTSDEQYF
TRBJ2-3 - TRBV5-1 CASSLRPSGFTDTQYF
TRBJ1-5 few TRBV20-1 CSAPRDRAQPQHF
TRBJ2-7 - TRBV20-1 CSASGLSSYEQYF
TRBJ1-2 - TRBV16 CASSQFRKHRGERSYGYTF
TRBJ1-2 many TRBV7-8 CASSLGAWDYGYTF
TRBJ2-1 - TRBV7-2 CASSFTGGFYNEQFF
TRBJ1-2 - TRBV9 CASSESGGGLNYGYTF
TRBJ1-2 - TRBV7-8 CASSLKRSRVGYTF
TRBJ1-1 - TRBV30 CAWGRGNTEAFF
TRBJ2-7 once TRBV9 CASSVGSGRAYEQYF
TRBJ1-4 - TRBV4-3 CASSQGPGLANEKLFF
TRBJ2-1 few TRBV12-3/TRBV12-4 CASSQTSGRTDEQFF
TRBJ2-5 - TRBV6-2/TRBV6-3 CASSYSTVAGGYGGQYF
TRBJ2-1 - TRBV11-1 CASSVDRGPDNEQFF
TRBJ2-7 - TRBV12-3/TRBV12-4 CASSTGLLTCEQYF
TRBJ1-2 - TRBV6-2/TRBV6-3 CASSFRTDGYTF
TRBJ2-5 - TRBV6-2/TRBV6-3 CASSSHDRTGLETQYF
TRBJ2-7 - TRBV7-9 CASSKLAVSPWGYEQYF
TRBJ1-4 - TRBV27 CASSWGTANEKLFF
TRBJ2-1 few TRBV27 CASSRQGHNEQFF
TRBJ2-1 - TRBV27 CAIIEGGLREQFF
TRBJ2-2 - TRBV9 CASSVELAGVHNGELFF
TRBJ1-2 - TRBV29-1 CSVPRGGSNYGYTF
TRBJ2-3 - TRBV20-1 CSASGLTDTQYF
TRBJ2-1 - TRBV18 CASSPPGTSGTSSYNEQFF
TRBJ2-1 - TRBV20-1 CSASGGGLAGYNEQFF
TRBJ1-4 few TRBV15 CATSIQQGAVEKLFF
TRBJ2-1 few TRBV12-3/TRBV12-4 CASTQRRGGNEQFF
TRBJ1-1 - TRBV7-2 CASSRRVENTEAFF